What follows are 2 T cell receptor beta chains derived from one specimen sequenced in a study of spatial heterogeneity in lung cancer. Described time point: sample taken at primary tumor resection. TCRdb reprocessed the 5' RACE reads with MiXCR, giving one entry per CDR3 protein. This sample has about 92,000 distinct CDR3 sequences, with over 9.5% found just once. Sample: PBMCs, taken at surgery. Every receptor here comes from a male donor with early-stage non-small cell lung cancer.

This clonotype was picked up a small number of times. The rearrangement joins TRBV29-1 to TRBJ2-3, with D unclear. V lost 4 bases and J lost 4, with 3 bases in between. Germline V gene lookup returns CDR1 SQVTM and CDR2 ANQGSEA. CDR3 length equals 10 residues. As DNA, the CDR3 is TGCAGCGTTGTCGCAGATACGCAGTATTTT. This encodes CSVVADTQYF.

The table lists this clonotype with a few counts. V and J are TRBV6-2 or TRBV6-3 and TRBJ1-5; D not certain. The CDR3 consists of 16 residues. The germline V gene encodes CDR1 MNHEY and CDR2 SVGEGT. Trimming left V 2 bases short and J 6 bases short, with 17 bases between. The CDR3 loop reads CASSYGWQAGSQPQHF. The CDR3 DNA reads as TGTGCCAGCAGTTACGGGTGGCAGGCGGGGAGTCAGCCCCAGCATTTT.